The 31 T cell receptor beta chains reported below all come from one sample, sequenced in a study of blood T cell repertoires in COVID-19. Libraries were prepared by immunoSEQ multiplex PCR; TCRdb keeps only in-frame clonotypes and omits some of them. This sample yields under 300,000 clones, of which around 89% are seen a single time; approximately 2% belongs to the top ten. Source material: PBMCs or T cells enriched from blood (not recorded which). The receptors were gathered from a woman aged 60 to 75 in a cohort exposed to, infected with or recovered from COVID-19 (not recorded which).

V gene TRBV11-2 combines with J gene TRBJ1-4, with 8 bases matching TRBD1. The germline gives CDR1 SGHAT, CDR2 FQNNGV. The J segment lost 5 bases and the V segment lost 1 base, leaving 3 bases of the junction unmatched. The CDR3 runs 15 residues. This CDR3 reads CASSLAGGENEKLFF. DNA of the CDR3: TGTGCCAGCAGCTTAGCAGGGGGCGAGAATGAAAAACTGTTTTTT.

The chain recombines TRBV29-1 with TRBJ1-4; D gene unclear. Germline lookup yields CDR1 SQVTM and CDR2 ANQGSEA. This CDR3 comprises 15 residues. Trimming pared 4 bases from V and 5 bases from J, leaving 17 bases between. The chain's CDR3 is CSVGLGSGVNEKLFF. The CDR3 DNA reads TGCAGCGTTGGATTGGGCTCGGGAGTCAATGAAAAACTGTTTTTT.

V and J are TRBV21-1 and TRBJ1-1. TRBV21-1 is described as a pseudogene. The CDR3 contains 16 residues. DNA for the CDR3: TGTGCCAGCAGCTGTAAAGGTGGGGGACTGAATACTGAAGCTTTCTTT. Translation: CASSCKGGGLNTEAFF.

The J gene is TRBJ1-4, the V gene TRBV7-6, with TRBD1 matching over 8 bases. Germline V gene sequence: CDR1 SGHVS, CDR2 FNYEAQ. V was pared by 0 bases and J by 4 bases, with 1 base of the junction left unmatched. The CDR3 length is 15 residues. The CDR3 loop is CASSLAGQDNEKLFF. The CDR3 nucleotides read TGTGCCAGCAGCTTAGCGGGACAGGATAATGAAAAACTGTTTTTT.

The chain joins TRBV9 to TRBJ2-6, with TRBD1 matching over 12 bases. The CDR3 runs to 17 residues. Germline CDR1 is SGDLS and CDR2 is YYNGEE. V shed 2 bases and J 2 bases; nucleotides not matched to a gene: 2. CDR3 in amino acids: CASSVGTGGAGANVLTF. The CDR3 DNA sequence: TGTGCCAGCAGCGTTGGGACAGGGGGCGCTGGGGCCAACGTCCTGACTTTC.

This chain joins TRBV18 and TRBJ2-6; weak D call: TRBD1 (5 bases). Germline CDR1 reads KGHSH; CDR2 reads LQKENI. V gave up 3 bases and J gave up 1 base, with 7 bases separating them. CDR3 length equals 15 residues. The CDR3 bases are TGTGCCAGCTCACCCAGGGAATCTGGGGCCAACGTCCTGACTTTC. Translated: CASSPRESGANVLTF.

The chain employs TRBV30 and TRBJ2-7; 8 bases map to TRBD1. Looked up from germline, CDR1 is GTSNPN and CDR2 is SVGIG (reference sequence). This CDR3 is 14 amino acids long. V was clipped by 4 bases and J by 2 bases; unmatched bases: 7. The CDR3 DNA reads TGTGCCTGGACTAGGACAGGGCGGACCTACGAGCAGTACTTC. The encoded protein is CAWTRTGRTYEQYF. Full variable domain (rest looked up from reference TRBV30 and TRBJ2-7): SQTIHQWPATLVQPVGSPLSLECTVEGTSNPNLYWYRQAAGRGLQLLFYSVGIGQISSEVPQNLSASRPQDRQFILSSKKLLLSDSGFYLCAWTRTGRTYEQYFGPGTRLTVT.

The rearrangement uses TRBV18 and TRBJ2-5; 7 positions agree with TRBD1. Germline V gene sequence: CDR1 KGHSH, CDR2 LQKENI. The CDR3 runs to 14 residues. V was clipped by 3 bases and J by 2 bases; unmatched bases: 3. The CDR3 nucleotides are TGTGCCAGCTCACCGGGGACAGTACAAGAGACCCAGTACTTC. It encodes CASSPGTVQETQYF.

This chain joins TRBV9 and TRBJ1-3, with 9 positions matching TRBD1. The CDR3 spans 15 residues. Germline V gene lookup returns CDR1 SGDLS and CDR2 YYNGEE. The ends lost 0 bases at V and 6 bases at J; junction bases unmatched: 4. CDR3 protein: CASSVETGGLNTIYF. The CDR3 DNA follows: TGTGCCAGCAGCGTAGAGACAGGGGGTTTAAACACCATATATTTT.

The DNA for the CDR3 is TGTGCCAGCAGCTTCGGAGACAGGGGCTACGAGCAGTACTTC. Amino acids: CASSFGDRGYEQYF. The rearrangement uses TRBV7-2 and TRBJ2-7, with 8 bases matching TRBD1. V trimming: 3 bases; J trimming: 3 bases; junction bases outside the gene matches: 4. This CDR3 region has 14 residues. Germline loops: CDR1 SGHTA, CDR2 FQGNSA.

The rearrangement links TRBV5-1 to TRBJ2-7; D not resolved. V was trimmed by 1 base and J by 3 bases, leaving 5 bases between them. The germline V gene encodes CDR1 SGHRS and CDR2 YFSETQ. This CDR3 region has 12 residues. Here the CDR3 DNA reads TGCGCCAGCAGCTTGAACGGCTACGAGCAGTACTTC. Encoded protein: CASSLNGYEQYF.

J is TRBJ1-1 and V is TRBV24-1; 7 nucleotides align to TRBD1. Germline V gene sequence: CDR1 KGHDR, CDR2 SFDVKD. Trimming cost V 2 bases and J 8 bases; bases outside gene matches: 7. The CDR3 extends over 14 amino acids. CDR3 sequence: CATSDSRGLSEAFF. CDR3 nucleotide sequence: TGTGCCACCAGTGATTCAAGGGGGCTAAGCGAAGCTTTCTTT.

The chain employs TRBV30 and TRBJ1-5; 7 bases fit TRBD1. The CDR3 is 18 residues long. V shed 1 base and J 0 bases; nucleotides not matched to a gene: 12. Germline values: CDR1 GTSNPN, CDR2 SVGIG (reference sequence). DNA for the CDR3: TGTGCCTGGAGTGCTTCCCGGGCAGGGGGTTATAGCAATCAGCCCCAGCATTTT. Translated: CAWSASRAGGYSNQPQHF. Combining the CDR3 with reference TRBV30 and TRBJ1-5 gives the whole variable domain SQTIHQWPATLVQPVGSPLSLECTVEGTSNPNLYWYRQAAGRGLQLLFYSVGIGQISSEVPQNLSASRPQDRQFILSSKKLLLSDSGFYLCAWSASRAGGYSNQPQHFGDGTRLSIL.

This chain links TRBV28 with TRBJ2-7; 9 bases line up with TRBD2. This CDR3 region has 18 residues. V was pared by 1 base and J by 7 bases, with 17 bases of the junction left unmatched. The V gene's germline CDR1 is MDHEN and CDR2 SYDVKM. The DNA for the CDR3 is TGTGCCAGCAGTTTATTTCGGGTCGTAGGCGGGAGGGCCCAGGAGCAGTACTTC. Its translation is CASSLFRVVGGRAQEQYF.

The chain employs TRBV5-1 and TRBJ2-3; 15 nucleotides align to TRBD2. J was trimmed by 3 bases and V by 3 bases; bases with no gene match: 2. The CDR3 has 16 amino acids. Germline assignment: CDR1 SGHRS and CDR2 YFSETQ. This chain's CDR3 is CASSSGTSGRTDTQYF. The CDR3 nucleotides read TGCGCCAGCAGCTCTGGGACTAGCGGGAGGACAGATACGCAGTATTTT.

The chain carries TRBV14 and TRBJ2-7; weak D call: TRBD1 (5 bases). Trimming pared 4 bases from V and 6 bases from J, leaving 10 bases between. CDR3 length equals 12 residues. Germline V CDR1 and CDR2: SGHDN, FVKESK. CDR3 protein: CASSRREGEQYF. In DNA, the CDR3 is TGTGCCAGCAGCCGCAGGGAAGGCGAGCAGTACTTC.

The chain combines TRBV7-3 with TRBJ2-1; 10 bases match TRBD2. The CDR3 has 20 amino acids. CDR1 and CDR2 from the germline V gene are SGHTA and FQGTGA. J gave up 7 bases and V 1 base, and 19 bases lay outside the gene matches. The CDR3: CASSLRLAGALKERRNEQFF. CDR3 DNA: TGTGCCAGCAGCTTAAGACTAGCGGGCGCACTTAAGGAGAGGAGGAATGAGCAGTTCTTC.

The chain has TRBV7-9 and TRBJ1-4; 9 bases are a match to TRBD1. The CDR3 consists of 15 residues. Trimming cost V 5 bases and J 5 bases; bases outside gene matches: 6. Germline V lookup: CDR1 SEHNR, CDR2 FQNEAQ (reference sequence). The CDR3 here is CASSPRTGENEKLFF. CDR3 DNA sequence: TGTGCCAGCAGCCCAAGGACAGGGGAGAATGAAAAACTGTTTTTT.

This clone was seen a few times. The chain is built from TRBV19 and TRBJ2-7, with D possibly TRBD2 on 6 matching bases. From germline, CDR1 is LNHDA and CDR2 SQIVND (reference sequence). V was cut by 4 bases and J by 0 bases, with 13 bases left in between. This CDR3 has 15 residues. CDR3 sequence reads: CASSTLTSSSYEQYF. The CDR3 bases are TGTGCCAGTAGTACCCTTACTAGCTCCTCCTACGAGCAGTACTTC.

The V call is TRBV28, the J call TRBJ2-1; 13 nucleotides line up with TRBD2. The CDR3 contains 17 residues. Trimming at V came to 6 bases and at J to 1 base, leaving 6 bases not matched to a gene. Germline-derived CDR1 and CDR2 are MDHEN and SYDVKM. CDR3 region: CASSGLAGVQSYNEQFF. The CDR3 region has the DNA TGTGCCAGCAGCGGACTAGCGGGAGTACAATCCTACAATGAGCAGTTCTTC.

V is TRBV28 and J is TRBJ2-7, with D maybe TRBD1 (6 bases). Germline assignment: CDR1 MDHEN and CDR2 SYDVKM. The CDR3 consists of 14 residues. V was clipped by 5 bases and J by 2 bases, with 13 bases between them. In DNA, the CDR3 is TGTGCCAGCAGTCCCCGGGACACACCCTACGAGCAGTACTTC. As protein: CASSPRDTPYEQYF.

Of note for this clone: The same CDR3 is also encoded by other DNA sequences in this sample. This sequence joins TRBV7-2 and TRBJ1-5; maybe TRBD1 (5 bases). The CDR3 spans 14 residues. CDR1 is SGHTA, CDR2 FQGNSA, per germline. Trimming took off 5 bases at V and 0 bases at J, with 8 bases between the two ends. The CDR3 region is CASSRDSSNQPQHF. The CDR3 nucleotides read TGTGCCAGCAGCCGGGACTCTAGCAATCAGCCCCAGCATTTT.

The rearrangement links TRBV27 to TRBJ2-1; perhaps TRBD1 as D (5 bases). The germline V gene encodes CDR1 MNHEY and CDR2 SMNVEV (reference sequence). Trimming took 3 bases from V and 5 from J, leaving 14 bases between them. This CDR3 is 15 amino acids long. The CDR3 DNA reads TGTGCCAGCAGTTTTGACAGAAATCTGAACAATGAGCAGTTCTTC. It encodes CASSFDRNLNNEQFF.

V and J are TRBV24-1 and TRBJ2-1; 10 positions match TRBD2. Germline V gene lookup returns CDR1 KGHDR and CDR2 SFDVKD. V lost 8 bases and J lost 7; bases outside the gene matches: 10. This CDR3 has 15 residues. In nucleotides, the CDR3 is TGTGCCACCAACCGAGCGGGAGGGCTATCAAATGAGCAGTTCTTC. This translates into CATNRAGGLSNEQFF.

This chain uses TRBV7-5 with TRBJ2-2; TRBD2 is the table's D call and was not checked against the DNA. TRBV7-5 constitutes a pseudogene. This CDR3 has 14 amino acids. CDR3 in amino acids: CARSFDRATGELFF. The CDR3 nucleotides read TGTGCCAGAAGCTTTGATCGAGCCACCGGGGAGCTGTTTTTT.

The chain combines TRBV28 with TRBJ2-5; 8 bases are a match to TRBD2. This CDR3 comprises 15 residues. Per germline, CDR1 MDHEN and CDR2 SYDVKM. J lost 5 bases, V lost 3 bases, and 8 bases had no gene match. CDR3 DNA: TGTGCCAGCAGTTTGATAGCGGGATACCTCGAGACCCAGTACTTC. It translates to CASSLIAGYLETQYF. The full variable domain, in which reference TRBV28 and TRBJ2-5 provide the parts outside the CDR3, is DVKVTQSSRYLVKRTGEKVFLECVQDMDHENMFWYRQDPGLGLRLIYFSYDVKMKEKGDIPEGYSVSREKKERFSLILESASTNQTSMYLCASSLIAGYLETQYFGPGTRLLVL.

This clone turned up a few times. The chain links TRBV6-1 to TRBJ2-7, with D perhaps matching TRBD1 (5 bases). Germline-derived CDR1 and CDR2 are MNHNS and SASEGT. The V gene lost 3 bases and the J gene lost 2 bases, with 14 bases spanning the gap. The CDR3 spans 15 residues. For the CDR3, the DNA is TGTGCCAGCAGTGAGAGTACAGGCGGTACCTACGAGCAGTACTTC. This sequence encodes CASSESTGGTYEQYF.

The V call is TRBV30, the J call TRBJ1-1, with D unresolved. CDR1 and CDR2 from the germline V gene are GTSNPN and SVGIG (reference sequence). V lost 4 bases and J lost 0, with 15 bases in between. The CDR3 runs 15 residues. The CDR3 bases are TGTGCCTGGACCTCGCAGGCCTTCATGAACACTGAAGCTTTCTTT. As protein: CAWTSQAFMNTEAFF.

This clone was detected only once. V and J are TRBV19 and TRBJ1-4, with D uncertain. V was pared by 5 bases and J by 6 bases, with 13 bases between. The CDR3 extends over 14 amino acids. The germline gives CDR1 LNHDA, CDR2 SQIVND (reference sequence). The CDR3 DNA sequence: TGTGCCAGTAGTTGGCGGGGAAGGGATGAAAAACTGTTTTTT. Its translation: CASSWRGRDEKLFF.

CDR3 sequence (DNA): TGTGCCAGTACCGGGGGGGGGAACGAGCAGTACTTC. Its protein is CASTGGGNEQYF. The chain couples TRBV19 to TRBJ2-7; 8 nucleotides align to TRBD2. The junction had 4 bases not matched to a gene; V was cut back by 7 bases and J by 5 bases. Germline loops: CDR1 LNHDA, CDR2 SQIVND (reference sequence). This CDR3 is built from 12 residues.

V and J are TRBV18 and TRBJ1-5, with a tentative D call TRBD1 (5 bases). Trimming took off 3 bases at V and 6 bases at J, with 9 bases between the two ends. The CDR3 is made up of 13 amino acids. Germline lookup yields CDR1 KGHSH and CDR2 LQKENI. In DNA form, the CDR3 reads TGTGCCAGCTCACCGGGGAGGGGTCAGCCCCAGCATTTT. The encoded protein is CASSPGRGQPQHF.